This T cell receptor (beta chain) was captured in a study of graft-versus-host responses after intestinal transplantation. The wider study: All recipients were given anti-thymocyte globulin induction, and tacrolimus and steroids were then administered for around three years.

The length of the CDR3 is 17 residues. Germline CDR1 and CDR2: MNHNS and SASEGT. Trimming cost V 0 bases and J 5 bases, with 17 bases left between them. Overall study findings and caveats: The recipient marrow held GvH clones, and some of them showed up first in ileum or blood. Patients who carried graft-donor T cell macrochimerism also had high graft-versus-host to host-versus-graft clonal ratios in their allografts.

The repertoire was sequenced with immunoSEQ multiplex PCR; TCRdb's copy has only in-frame clones and lacks some. This sample yields 15,000 to 20,000 clones, of which over 70% are seen a single time; about 2.1% belongs to the top ten. A remark on this clone: Its antigen is unidentified.

The specimen was PBMCs, collected 14 days after transplant. The chain couples TRBV6-1 to TRBJ1-5; a possible D gene is TRBD1 (5 bases). The origin of this receptor is a human patient who received an intestinal transplant, so some T cells may come from the graft donor. This CDR3 reads CASSEALEGWGYQPQHF. CDR3 DNA sequence: TGTGCCAGCAGTGAAGCGCTGGAGGGATGGGGCTATCAGCCCCAGCATTTT.